The 19 T cell receptor beta chains below were found in one sample sequenced in a study of radiotherapy plus CTLA-4 blockade in lung cancer. Data came from immunoSEQ multiplex PCR; TCRdb stores just in-frame clones and leaves some out. The table lists 45,000 to 55,000 clones, 75% to 90% of them singletons. The source was peripheral blood, collected from a patient treated with radiotherapy plus ipilimumab. These receptors were collected from a human donor with non-small cell lung cancer that progressed on radiotherapy plus ipilimumab. Some clones in this sample may be carry-over from other donors' samples.

In this sample, this clone turned up a few times. V is TRBV5-1 and J is TRBJ2-5; 10 bases agree with TRBD2. The V gene end was trimmed by 2 bases and the J gene end by 3 bases; junction bases not matched to a gene: 1. CDR1 is SGHRS and CDR2 is YFSETQ in the germline V gene. The length of the CDR3 is 14 residues. CDR3 sequence: CASSFLAGEETQYF. CDR3 coding DNA: TGCGCCAGCAGCTTTCTAGCGGGAGAAGAGACCCAGTACTTC. The variable domain in full, completed from reference TRBV5-1 and TRBJ2-5, reads KAGVTQTPRYLIKTRGQQVTLSCSPISGHRSVSWYQQTPGQGLQFLFEYFSETQRNKGNFPGRFSGRQFSNSRSEMNVSTLELGDSALYLCASSFLAGEETQYFGPGTRLLVL.

This clone appeared once. DNA for the CDR3: TGTGCCAGCAGCCAGCCAGCGGGGTACCAAGAGACCCAGTACTTC. Translated: CASSQPAGYQETQYF. The chain has TRBV14 and TRBJ2-5; 7 positions match TRBD2. This CDR3 contains 15 residues. Looked up from germline, CDR1 is SGHDN and CDR2 is FVKESK. The J segment lost 0 bases and the V segment lost 3 bases, leaving 4 bases of the junction unmatched.

J is TRBJ1-1 and V is TRBV18, with TRBD1 matching 7 bases. V shed 3 bases and J 8 bases; nucleotides not matched to a gene: 3. This CDR3 is 12 amino acids long. The V gene's germline CDR1 is KGHSH and CDR2 LQKENI. The CDR3 nucleotides are TGTGCCAGCTCACCCCGGGACAGAGAAGCTTTCTTT. It yields the protein CASSPRDREAFF.

Only one count was recorded for this clone. The J gene is TRBJ2-3, the V gene TRBV14, with D possibly matching TRBD1 (6 bases). CDR1 and CDR2 from the germline V gene are SGHDN and FVKESK. V shed 0 bases and J shed 1 base, with 8 bases lying between them. This CDR3 spans 15 amino acids. CDR3 in amino acids: CASSQDPGGTDTQYF. CDR3 nucleotide sequence: TGTGCCAGCAGCCAAGACCCAGGGGGCACAGATACGCAGTATTTT.

V is TRBV7-2 and J is TRBJ1-2, with TRBD1 as a possible D gene (6 bases). The CDR3 is made up of 14 amino acids. Germline V gives CDR1 SGHTA, CDR2 FQGNSA. V lost 0 bases and J 6 bases, leaving 11 bases between the germline ends. CDR3 bases: TGTGCCAGCAGCTTAGCGCAGGGGTTGGATGGCTACACCTTC. The encoded protein is CASSLAQGLDGYTF.

The chain has TRBV19 and TRBJ1-1; D might be TRBD1 (6 bases). The CDR3 loop spans 14 amino acids. CDR1 LNHDA and CDR2 SQIVND come from the germline V gene (reference sequence). Trimming cost V 5 bases and J 3 bases, with 13 bases left between them. In nucleotides, the CDR3 is TGTGCCAGTAGTGTATACAGGGATGACACTGAAGCTTTCTTT. Translating gives CASSVYRDDTEAFF.

This clone has a single count. The V gene is TRBV4-3, the J gene TRBJ2-3, with D possibly matching TRBD1 (6 bases). CDR3 length: 14 amino acids. V was pared by 4 bases and J by 2 bases, with 10 bases between. The V gene's germline CDR1 is LGHNA and CDR2 YSLEER. CDR3 region: CASSPTGYTDTQYF. The CDR3 bases are TGCGCCAGCAGCCCCACAGGGTACACAGATACGCAGTATTTT.

This chain joins TRBV5-6 and TRBJ2-5; 7 positions agree with TRBD2. The J call is uncertain, as TRBJ2-7 better fits the DNA end. This CDR3 has 14 amino acids. The germline V gene encodes CDR1 SGHDT and CDR2 YYEEEE. The CDR3 nucleotides are TGTGCCAGCAGCTTGGTAGCCCGGGGGGACGAGCAGTACTTC. Translation: CASSLVARGDEQYF.

The J gene is TRBJ2-2, the V gene TRBV7-6; tentative D call: TRBD2 (5 bases). With 1 base removed from V and 1 base from J, the gap between germline ends came to 7 bases. Germline CDR1 is SGHVS and CDR2 is FNYEAQ. The CDR3 is 15 amino acids. The CDR3 here is CASSLGTGNTGELFF. DNA of the CDR3: TGTGCCAGCAGCTTAGGGACTGGGAACACCGGGGAGCTGTTTTTT. Supplemented by reference TRBV7-6 and TRBJ2-2, the full variable domain reads GAGVSQSPRYKVTKRGQDVALRCDPISGHVSLYWYRQALGQGPEFLTYFNYEAQQDKSGLPNDRFSAERPEGSISTLTIQRTEQRDSAMYRCASSLGTGNTGELFFGEGSRLTVL.

The V call is TRBV19, the J call TRBJ2-3; 8 nucleotides align to TRBD1. The trim removed 5 bases at V and 4 bases at J, leaving 11 bases unmatched. In germline, CDR1 is LNHDA, CDR2 SQIVND (reference sequence). CDR3 length equals 16 residues. CDR3 DNA sequence: TGTGCCAGTAGTGGACTCGGGGACAGGAACTCAGATACGCAGTATTTT. This sequence encodes CASSGLGDRNSDTQYF.

The chain links TRBV29-1 to TRBJ2-7; unclear D gene. Germline V gene sequence: CDR1 SQVTM, CDR2 ANQGSEA. The ends were cut back, 5 bases at V and 7 bases at J, with 12 bases in the middle. The CDR3 totals 11 residues. The CDR3 DNA reads TGCAGCGTTAAACAGACGTGGGAGCAGTACTTC. Translation: CSVKQTWEQYF.

V and J are TRBV5-6 and TRBJ1-5; D ambiguous. Germline values: CDR1 SGHDT, CDR2 YYEEEE. Deletions cut 4 bases from V and 4 bases from J, with 9 bases between. The CDR3 length is 13 residues. CDR3 loop: CASSRRGNQPQHF. The CDR3 DNA sequence: TGTGCCAGCAGCCGGCGCGGGAATCAGCCCCAGCATTTT.

The chain recombines TRBV4-3 with TRBJ1-2; 9 bases agree with TRBD1. CDR1 is LGHNA and CDR2 is YSLEER in the germline V gene. V lost 0 bases, J lost 3 bases, and 11 bases stayed unmatched. CDR3 size: 18 residues. CDR3 DNA: TGCGCCAGCAGCCAAGATTTACAGGGGGCAAGAGGGGACTATGGCTACACCTTC. This gives the protein CASSQDLQGARGDYGYTF.

The V call is TRBV7-8, the J call TRBJ2-3; D call uncertain. V was trimmed by 5 bases and J by 0 bases, leaving 9 bases between them. The CDR3 consists of 14 residues. The V gene's germline CDR1 is SGHVS and CDR2 FQNEAQ. CDR3 protein: CASSPRVSTDTQYF. CDR3 nucleotides: TGTGCCAGCAGCCCGCGAGTGAGCACAGATACGCAGTATTTT. Full variable domain (rest looked up from reference TRBV7-8 and TRBJ2-3): GAGVSQSPRYKVAKRGQDVALRCDPISGHVSLFWYQQALGQGPEFLTYFQNEAQLDKSGLPSDRFFAERPEGSVSTLKIQRTQQEDSAVYLCASSPRVSTDTQYFGPGTRLTVL.

V gene TRBV29-1 combines with J gene TRBJ1-4, with D tentatively TRBD1 (6 bases). This CDR3 is 14 amino acids long. Germline-derived CDR1 and CDR2 are SQVTM and ANQGSEA. V lost 0 bases, J lost 4 bases, and 9 bases lay in between. CDR3 bases: TGCAGCGTTGAAGAAGGGGACAATAATGAAAAACTGTTTTTT. This sequence encodes CSVEEGDNNEKLFF.

This chain links TRBV6-5 with TRBJ2-5; a possible D gene is TRBD1 (6 bases). CDR1 is MNHEY and CDR2 is SVGAGI in the germline V gene. V dropped 4 bases and J dropped 4 bases, with 13 bases sitting between them. The CDR3 sequence is 14 residues long. The CDR3 sequence: CASSLTGNRETQYF. The CDR3, as DNA: TGTGCCAGCAGTTTGACAGGAAACCGAGAGACCCAGTACTTC.

CDR3: CAISDTTAYGYTF. CDR3 bases: TGTGCCATCAGTGACACGACAGCCTATGGCTACACCTTC. J is TRBJ1-2 and V is TRBV10-3; D is perhaps TRBD1 (5 bases). Germline assignment: CDR1 ENHRY and CDR2 SYGVKD. Trimming shortened V by 3 bases and J by 4 bases, and 9 bases separated the two germline ends. This CDR3 contains 13 residues.

The rearrangement links TRBV7-9 to TRBJ1-1; possible D gene TRBD1, 5 bases. The CDR3 is 16 amino acids. The V and J ends lost 4 bases and 0 bases respectively, with 15 bases between them. Germline V lookup: CDR1 SEHNR, CDR2 FQNEAQ (reference sequence). The CDR3 DNA reads TGTGCCAGCAGCTGGCCTCGGGGGAATATGAACACTGAAGCTTTCTTT. Protein: CASSWPRGNMNTEAFF.

The chain recombines TRBV5-1 with TRBJ2-2; 7 bases line up with TRBD1. Per the germline V gene, CDR1 is SGHRS and CDR2 is YFSETQ. The CDR3 has 16 amino acids. Losses at the gene ends were 4 bases for V and 5 bases for J; bases not matched to a gene: 11. This CDR3 reads CASSGSGTRGTGELFF. The DNA for the CDR3 is TGCGCCAGCAGCGGTTCGGGGACCAGGGGGACCGGGGAGCTGTTTTTT.